The 27 T cell receptor beta chains listed next were all sequenced from one sample in a study of cytomegalovirus exposure and HLA in healthy donors. Clones were read by immunoSEQ multiplex PCR, and TCRdb kept only the in-frame ones, dropping some. The table records about 240,000 clones, 87% of them present only once. The sequenced sample was PBMCs. The source is a man aged 18 to 29 in good health and CMV-seronegative.

This clone was detected only a few times. This rearrangement joins TRBV5-1 to TRBJ2-2; 10 nucleotides align to TRBD2. In germline, CDR1 is SGHRS, CDR2 YFSETQ. With V trimmed by 3 bases and J by 0 bases, 5 bases remained unmatched. The CDR3 covers 17 residues. CDR3 sequence: CASSWKTSGANTGELFF. The CDR3 region has the DNA TGCGCCAGCAGCTGGAAAACTAGCGGGGCGAACACCGGGGAGCTGTTTTTT.

V gene TRBV5-4 combines with J gene TRBJ2-1, with D unresolved. Germline values: CDR1 SGHNT, CDR2 YYREEE (reference sequence). The ends were cut back, 4 bases at V and 4 bases at J, with 21 bases in the middle. CDR3 size: 17 residues. CDR3 amino acids: CASSQLLETPTYNEQFF. The CDR3 nucleotides are TGTGCCAGCAGCCAACTACTTGAAACCCCAACGTACAATGAGCAGTTCTTC.

This rearrangement joins TRBV6-4 to TRBJ2-5; tentatively, D is TRBD2 (5 bases). The CDR3 length is 13 residues. The germline V and J ends were trimmed by 9 bases and 2 bases, with 13 bases remaining between them. Germline V gives CDR1 MRHNA, CDR2 SNTAGT. In DNA form, the CDR3 reads TGTGCCAGGAACCGGGATTCTCAAGAGACCCAGTACTTC. This gives the protein CARNRDSQETQYF.

This clone was observed a handful of times. CDR3 nucleotide sequence: TGTGCCTGGTCCGGGACAGGGGGCGGTGAAGCTTTCTTT. This gives the protein CAWSGTGGGEAFF. The rearrangement links TRBV30 to TRBJ1-1; 12 bases line up with TRBD1. The CDR3 has 13 amino acids. CDR1 and CDR2 (germline): GTSNPN, SVGIG (reference sequence). V was clipped by 5 bases and J by 7 bases; unmatched bases: 5.

The DNA for the CDR3 is TGTGCCAGCAGCATACAGGGGTCCTACGAGCAGTACTTC. Encoded protein: CASSIQGSYEQYF. The chain is built from TRBV28 and TRBJ2-7, with 7 bases fitting TRBD1. The trim removed 6 bases at V and 1 base at J, leaving 3 bases unmatched. CDR3 length: 13 amino acids. Germline V gene lookup returns CDR1 MDHEN and CDR2 SYDVKM.

This clone was detected only a few times. V usage is TRBV4-3 and J usage is TRBJ2-2, with 7 bases lining up with TRBD2. The CDR3 is 14 residues long. The V segment lost 4 bases and the J segment 1 base; nucleotides outside the gene matches: 0. Germline values: CDR1 LGHNA, CDR2 YSLEER. The DNA for the CDR3 is TGCGCCAGCAGCCCTAGCGGGAACACCGGGGAGCTGTTTTTT. Its translation is CASSPSGNTGELFF.

The chain employs TRBV5-1 and TRBJ2-4, with TRBD2 as a possible D gene (6 bases). Trimming took 2 bases from V and 5 from J, leaving 17 bases between them. Germline CDR1 reads SGHRS; CDR2 reads YFSETQ. The CDR3 contains 16 residues. The CDR3: CASSLGQGLLENIQYF. CDR3 nucleotides: TGCGCCAGCAGCTTAGGCCAGGGACTCCTCGAAAACATTCAGTACTTC.

This clone has a handful of counts. CDR3 nucleotide sequence: TGTGCCAGCGGTCCAGGACTAGAAACAGATACGCAGTATTTT. It encodes CASGPGLETDTQYF. This rearrangement joins TRBV14 to TRBJ2-3; TRBD2 agrees at 7 bases. Per germline, CDR1 SGHDN and CDR2 FVKESK. The CDR3 runs to 14 residues. V dropped 8 bases and J dropped 3; count of bases not matched to a gene: 8.

The V call is TRBV5-1, the J call TRBJ1-4, with 7 bases aligning to TRBD1. The ends lost 2 bases at V and 5 bases at J; junction bases unmatched: 6. The CDR3 length is 15 residues. Germline values: CDR1 SGHRS, CDR2 YFSETQ. The CDR3 nucleotides read TGCGCCAGCAGCTTACAGGGGTCGAAAAATGAAAAACTGTTTTTT. Encoded protein: CASSLQGSKNEKLFF.

The J gene is TRBJ2-1, the V gene TRBV6-5; 8 bases line up with TRBD1. There are 15 residues in the CDR3. V lost 6 bases and J lost 4; bases outside the gene matches: 8. CDR1 is MNHEY, CDR2 SVGAGI, per germline. CDR3 nucleotides: TGTGCCAGCAGCGATGGACAGGGCACGTACAATGAGCAGTTCTTC. Encoded protein: CASSDGQGTYNEQFF.

This clone was counted a single time. V usage is TRBV7-2 and J usage is TRBJ2-1; TRBD2 might be the D (5 bases). Germline V gene data show CDR1 as SGHTA and CDR2 as FQGNSA. This CDR3 spans 15 amino acids. The ends were cut back, 5 bases at V and 0 bases at J, with 11 bases in the middle. The CDR3 region is CASSPLAGSYNEQFF. DNA for the CDR3: TGTGCCAGCAGCCCTCTAGCAGGCTCCTACAATGAGCAGTTCTTC.

The CDR3 loop reads CASSYTGGRTNTDTQYF. In DNA form, the CDR3 reads TGTGCCAGCAGCTACACCGGTGGACGGACAAACACAGATACGCAGTATTTT. The rearrangement joins TRBV5-6 to TRBJ2-3, with D perhaps TRBD1 (5 bases). Deletions cut 3 bases from V and 2 bases from J, with 19 bases between. This CDR3 is 17 amino acids long. In germline, CDR1 is SGHDT, CDR2 YYEEEE.

The genes are TRBV5-1 and TRBJ2-5; TRBD1 might be the D (6 bases). The CDR3 is 16 amino acids. With 6 bases removed from V and 5 bases from J, the gap between germline ends came to 23 bases. Germline CDR1 and CDR2: SGHRS and YFSETQ. For the CDR3, the DNA is TGCGCCAGCACCGCCCGCTCGATGGGACAAGGGGAGACCCAGTACTTC. Encoded protein: CASTARSMGQGETQYF.

The chain carries TRBV28 and TRBJ2-7; possibly TRBD1 for D (6 bases). V lost 5 bases, J lost 3 bases, and 11 bases lay in between. CDR1 MDHEN and CDR2 SYDVKM come from the germline V gene. This CDR3 comprises 13 residues. The CDR3 region has the DNA TGTGCCAGCAGTACAGGACAGAACTACGAGCAGTACTTC. As protein: CASSTGQNYEQYF.

The rearrangement links TRBV10-2 to TRBJ1-5; D gene unclear. V lost 2 bases and J 0 bases, leaving 11 bases between the germline ends. Germline CDR1 is WSHSY and CDR2 is SAAADI. The CDR3 is 16 residues long. The CDR3 DNA follows: TGCGCCAGCAGTGAGCGGACTGGCGGTAGCAATCAGCCCCAGCATTTT. Encoded protein: CASSERTGGSNQPQHF.

The chain recombines TRBV6-1 with TRBJ2-4; weak D call: TRBD1 (5 bases). In germline, CDR1 is MNHNS, CDR2 SASEGT. The CDR3 loop spans 15 amino acids. V was pared by 8 bases and J by 1 base, with 15 bases between. The CDR3, as DNA: TGTGCCAGCTTCTCGGTCGCAGGGGCCAAAAACATTCAGTACTTC. This encodes CASFSVAGAKNIQYF.

The V call is TRBV14, the J call TRBJ2-1, with 11 bases fitting TRBD2. The germline gives CDR1 SGHDN, CDR2 FVKESK. The ends lost 3 bases at V and 8 bases at J; junction bases unmatched: 9. CDR3 length equals 16 residues. The CDR3 protein is CASSQPASGRKDEQFF. In DNA, the CDR3 is TGTGCCAGCAGCCAGCCGGCTAGCGGGAGGAAGGATGAGCAGTTCTTC.

V and J are TRBV19 and TRBJ2-3; TRBD2 matches 8 bases. The CDR3 is 17 residues long. Germline trimming cut 1 base from V and 2 bases from J; bases unmatched to any gene: 8. CDR1 and CDR2 from the germline V gene are LNHDA and SQIVND (reference sequence). The CDR3 spells CASSIVAGPGFTDTQYF. The CDR3 nucleotides are TGTGCCAGTAGTATAGTAGCGGGGCCCGGTTTCACAGATACGCAGTATTTT.

This chain uses TRBV4-2 with TRBJ2-1; possibly TRBD2 for D (6 bases). The CDR3 consists of 18 residues. The V and J ends lost 0 bases and 0 bases respectively, with 15 bases between them. Germline assignment: CDR1 LGHNA and CDR2 YNFKEQ. CDR3 sequence reads: CASSQETGTSLSYNEQFF. CDR3 in DNA: TGTGCCAGCAGCCAAGAAACCGGGACTTCTCTCTCCTACAATGAGCAGTTCTTC.

CDR3 nucleotide sequence: TGCGCCAGCAGTTCGGGACTCTTCTCTGGAAACACCATATATTTT. This codes for CASSSGLFSGNTIYF. The chain links TRBV5-1 to TRBJ1-3; the D gene is possibly TRBD1 (5 bases). This CDR3 has 15 amino acids. Germline assignment: CDR1 SGHRS and CDR2 YFSETQ. Trimming left V 5 bases short and J 0 bases short, with 12 bases between.

The V call is TRBV6-1, the J call TRBJ2-3; D uncertain. V lost 7 bases, J lost 6 bases, and 11 bases lay in between. This CDR3 spans 12 amino acids. Germline values: CDR1 MNHNS, CDR2 SASEGT. DNA for the CDR3: TGTGCCAGCAACTCCGGTCCCGATACGCAGTATTTT. It encodes CASNSGPDTQYF.

This chain joins TRBV7-2 and TRBJ2-7; 7 bases map to TRBD2. The CDR3 is made up of 14 amino acids. Germline V CDR1 and CDR2: SGHTA, FQGNSA. Trimming removed 5 bases from V and 3 bases from J; junction bases left unmatched: 7. The CDR3 DNA follows: TGTGCCAGCAGCGGGACCGGGAGGTTCTACGAGCAGTACTTC. Its protein product is CASSGTGRFYEQYF.

This chain joins TRBV19 and TRBJ1-5; no clear D gene. The CDR3 loop spans 13 amino acids. Germline V lookup: CDR1 LNHDA, CDR2 SQIVND (reference sequence). V was cut by 3 bases and J by 7 bases, with 10 bases left in between. The CDR3 region is CASSISRRQPQHF. The CDR3 DNA follows: TGTGCCAGTAGTATTTCCAGAAGACAGCCCCAGCATTTT.

The chain employs TRBV5-1 and TRBJ2-7, with 9 bases fitting TRBD2. The trim removed 9 bases at V and 5 bases at J, leaving 6 bases unmatched. CDR3 length equals 12 residues. Per the germline V gene, CDR1 is SGHRS and CDR2 is YFSETQ. CDR3 sequence reads: CAKTGTSHEQYF. CDR3 in DNA: TGCGCCAAAACCGGGACTAGCCACGAGCAGTACTTC.

This sequence joins TRBV2 and TRBJ1-6, with a tentative D call TRBD1 (6 bases). This CDR3 is 13 amino acids long. The V end lost 8 bases, the J end lost 9 bases, and 14 bases lay between the germline ends. CDR1 is SNHLY and CDR2 is FYNNEI in the germline V gene. CDR3 nucleotides: TGTGCCAGCTCCTACGGGGGGCTTTCACCCCTCCACTTT. This codes for CASSYGGLSPLHF.

The chain combines TRBV4-1 with TRBJ2-6; 8 bases line up with TRBD1. The V and J ends lost 1 base and 1 base, in that order; junction bases with no gene match: 6. The germline CDR1 and CDR2 sequences are MGHRA and YSYEKL. The CDR3 is made up of 18 amino acids. The chain's CDR3 is CASSQGRQGPSGANVLTF. The DNA for the CDR3 is TGCGCCAGCAGCCAAGGGAGACAGGGGCCGTCTGGGGCCAACGTCCTGACTTTC.

The CDR3 DNA sequence: TGTGCCAGCAGTAAAAGACTAGCGGGGTACTACGAGCAGTACTTC. Translated: CASSKRLAGYYEQYF. The V and J genes are TRBV6-6 and TRBJ2-7; 11 bases map to TRBD2. CDR3 length equals 15 residues. From germline, CDR1 is MNHNY and CDR2 SVGAGI (reference sequence). J lost 3 bases, V lost 5 bases, and 6 bases had no gene match.